Listed below are T cell receptor beta chains from one sample, sequenced in a study of T cell repertoires in cytomegalovirus infection. TCRdb re-analysed the reads in MiXCR, keeping a single row per CDR3 protein. The sample contains around 490,000 distinct CDR3 sequences, more than 20% of which appear only once. Source material: PBMCs. Source of these receptors: a human donor in good health (CMV status not recorded). Some clones in this sample may be carry-over from other donors' samples. The CDR3 runs from the conserved cysteine through the conserved F or W. D genes are given only for firm matches. Size tells how often a clone was seen (once, few, many) or the class of an expanded clone, and some rows leave it out.

>TRBJ2-7|TRBV28|TRBD1|few
TGTGCCAGCACCGACACAGGGGGTTTCTACGAGCAGTACTTC
CASTDTGGFYEQYF
>TRBJ2-3|TRBV5-1|TRBD2|-
TGCGCCAGCAGCTTGGACAGTTATATGACTAGCGGGAGGCCAAGCACAGATACGCAGTATTTT
CASSLDSYMTSGRPSTDTQYF
>TRBJ1-5|TRBV6-1|-|many
TGTGCCAGCAGTGCCGGGGCAGGGGTGTATAGCAATCAGCCCCAGCATTTT
CASSAGAGVYSNQPQHF
>TRBJ2-2|TRBV28|-|few
TGTGCCAGTTACCAAAGGGAGTATACGAACACCGGGGAGCTGTTTTTT
CASYQREYTNTGELFF
>TRBJ2-3|TRBV5-1|TRBD2|few
TGCGCCAGCAAGGGAACTACGCTAGCGGGATTCACAGATACGCAGTATTTT
CASKGTTLAGFTDTQYF
>TRBJ2-7|TRBV27|TRBD2|-
TGTGCCAGCAGTTCCCCGACTAGCACTAACTACGAGCAGTACTTC
CASSSPTSTNYEQYF
>TRBJ1-1|TRBV12-3/TRBV12-4|-|few
TGTGCCAGCAGTTGGAGCCAGGGCGCTTTCTTT
CASSWSQGAFF
>TRBJ2-3|TRBV6-5|-|few
TGTGCCAGCAGTTACTCGAGGGTCCTCCGCGATACGCAGTATTTT
CASSYSRVLRDTQYF
>TRBJ2-1|TRBV28|-|few
TGTGCCAGCAGTGCAGGGCATAGGCCTTACAATGAGCAGTTCTTC
CASSAGHRPYNEQFF
>TRBJ2-1|TRBV7-8|TRBD2|many
TGTGCCAGCAGCTTCGGGTCTAGCGGGAGCAATGAGCAGTTCTTC
CASSFGSSGSNEQFF
>TRBJ1-2|TRBV6-1|TRBD1|many
TGTGCCAGCAGGCGGGGGACAGGGAACTATGGCTACACCTTC
CASRRGTGNYGYTF
>TRBJ2-7|TRBV6-1|TRBD1|-
TGTGCCAGCAGCGCAACAGGGGGCCAAGCCTACGAGCAGTACTTC
CASSATGGQAYEQYF
>TRBJ2-1|TRBV29-1|TRBD2|-
TGCAGCGGACAGACTAGCGGGAGCTCCTACAATGAGCAGTTCTTC
CSGQTSGSSYNEQFF
>TRBJ2-2|TRBV7-8|-|many
TGTGCCAGCAGCTTAGAGGGGGAATGGTACACCGGGGAGCTGTTTTTT
CASSLEGEWYTGELFF
>TRBJ1-1|TRBV19|TRBD1|few
TGTGCCAGTAGTGCCTCAGCCGGGACAGGGAACACTGAAGCTTTCTTT
CASSASAGTGNTEAFF
>TRBJ2-6|TRBV7-2|-|many
TGTGCCAGCAGCTTCGACCCAACAGCGGGGGCCAACGTCCTGACTTTC
CASSFDPTAGANVLTF
>TRBJ2-1|TRBV3-1|-|-
TGTGCCAGCAGCCCCACAGCCCATAATGAGCAGTTCTTC
CASSPTAHNEQFF
>TRBJ2-3|TRBV28|TRBD2|-
TGTGCCAGCAGTTTGGCCTCAAGCGGGAGGACAGATACGCAGTATTTT
CASSLASSGRTDTQYF
>TRBJ2-1|TRBV19|-|-
TGTGCCAGTAGTCCGAAAATTAGCCGACCTTACAATGAGCAGTTCTTC
CASSPKISRPYNEQFF
>TRBJ1-5|TRBV20-1|TRBD1|-
TGCAGTGCTAGTCGGGACAGGGGTATTCAGCCCCAGCATTTT
CSASRDRGIQPQHF
>TRBJ2-1|TRBV19|-|-
TGTGCCAGTAGGAATAGGGGGTTGGACAAGCCTGAGCAGTTCTTC
CASRNRGLDKPEQFF
>TRBJ1-1|TRBV7-6|TRBD1|-
TGTGCCAGCAGCCCAAGAGGGACAGGGGCTGAAGCTTTCTTT
CASSPRGTGAEAFF
>TRBJ1-3|TRBV7-8|TRBD1|-
TGTGCCAGCAGCCTTGGGACAGGGATTAGCTCTGGAAACACCATATATTTT
CASSLGTGISSGNTIYF